This note documents a single T cell receptor beta chain sequence. Each replicate PCR on the sorted subsets used approximately 180 ng DNA (around 31,000 T cell genomes). Under the authors' procedure: Junction-only immunoSEQ sequences carried no quality scores, so filtering differed. Profiled with immunoSEQ multiplex PCR; TCRdb holds only in-frame clones, not every one. V, J and clone size were drawn from that table, and D and trimming were deduced from the DNA. This sample has under 300,000 clones, with about 69% found just once. The data were taken from a study of shared clonotypes between healthy human individuals. Study background: Those who served as donors were a couple of women and a few men between the ages of 18 and 49.

Per the germline V gene, CDR1 is MGHDK and CDR2 is SYGVNS. The CDR3 has 14 amino acids. The V end lost 7 bases, the J end lost 4 bases, and 16 bases lay between the germline ends. Sequencing was carried out using memory CD4+ T cells sorted from blood. This sample's subset: CD45RA-negative fraction. This rearrangement joins TRBV25-1 to TRBJ1-1, with D hard to call. This sequence was found in a man between 25 and 39 years old in good health. CDR3 protein: CASTRTAGLTEAFF. The CDR3 DNA follows: TGTGCCAGCACCAGGACTGCAGGCCTCACTGAAGCTTTCTTT.